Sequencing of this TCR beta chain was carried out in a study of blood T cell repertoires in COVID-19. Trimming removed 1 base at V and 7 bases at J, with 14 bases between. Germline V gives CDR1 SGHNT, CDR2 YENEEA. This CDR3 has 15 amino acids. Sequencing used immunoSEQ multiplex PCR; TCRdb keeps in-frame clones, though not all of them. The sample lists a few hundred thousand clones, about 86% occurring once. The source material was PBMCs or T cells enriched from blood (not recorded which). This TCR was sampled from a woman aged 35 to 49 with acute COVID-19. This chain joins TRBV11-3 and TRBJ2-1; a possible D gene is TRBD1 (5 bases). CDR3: CASSLGAGLGNEQFF. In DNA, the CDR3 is TGTGCCAGCAGCTTAGGGGCAGGGTTGGGGAATGAGCAGTTCTTC.